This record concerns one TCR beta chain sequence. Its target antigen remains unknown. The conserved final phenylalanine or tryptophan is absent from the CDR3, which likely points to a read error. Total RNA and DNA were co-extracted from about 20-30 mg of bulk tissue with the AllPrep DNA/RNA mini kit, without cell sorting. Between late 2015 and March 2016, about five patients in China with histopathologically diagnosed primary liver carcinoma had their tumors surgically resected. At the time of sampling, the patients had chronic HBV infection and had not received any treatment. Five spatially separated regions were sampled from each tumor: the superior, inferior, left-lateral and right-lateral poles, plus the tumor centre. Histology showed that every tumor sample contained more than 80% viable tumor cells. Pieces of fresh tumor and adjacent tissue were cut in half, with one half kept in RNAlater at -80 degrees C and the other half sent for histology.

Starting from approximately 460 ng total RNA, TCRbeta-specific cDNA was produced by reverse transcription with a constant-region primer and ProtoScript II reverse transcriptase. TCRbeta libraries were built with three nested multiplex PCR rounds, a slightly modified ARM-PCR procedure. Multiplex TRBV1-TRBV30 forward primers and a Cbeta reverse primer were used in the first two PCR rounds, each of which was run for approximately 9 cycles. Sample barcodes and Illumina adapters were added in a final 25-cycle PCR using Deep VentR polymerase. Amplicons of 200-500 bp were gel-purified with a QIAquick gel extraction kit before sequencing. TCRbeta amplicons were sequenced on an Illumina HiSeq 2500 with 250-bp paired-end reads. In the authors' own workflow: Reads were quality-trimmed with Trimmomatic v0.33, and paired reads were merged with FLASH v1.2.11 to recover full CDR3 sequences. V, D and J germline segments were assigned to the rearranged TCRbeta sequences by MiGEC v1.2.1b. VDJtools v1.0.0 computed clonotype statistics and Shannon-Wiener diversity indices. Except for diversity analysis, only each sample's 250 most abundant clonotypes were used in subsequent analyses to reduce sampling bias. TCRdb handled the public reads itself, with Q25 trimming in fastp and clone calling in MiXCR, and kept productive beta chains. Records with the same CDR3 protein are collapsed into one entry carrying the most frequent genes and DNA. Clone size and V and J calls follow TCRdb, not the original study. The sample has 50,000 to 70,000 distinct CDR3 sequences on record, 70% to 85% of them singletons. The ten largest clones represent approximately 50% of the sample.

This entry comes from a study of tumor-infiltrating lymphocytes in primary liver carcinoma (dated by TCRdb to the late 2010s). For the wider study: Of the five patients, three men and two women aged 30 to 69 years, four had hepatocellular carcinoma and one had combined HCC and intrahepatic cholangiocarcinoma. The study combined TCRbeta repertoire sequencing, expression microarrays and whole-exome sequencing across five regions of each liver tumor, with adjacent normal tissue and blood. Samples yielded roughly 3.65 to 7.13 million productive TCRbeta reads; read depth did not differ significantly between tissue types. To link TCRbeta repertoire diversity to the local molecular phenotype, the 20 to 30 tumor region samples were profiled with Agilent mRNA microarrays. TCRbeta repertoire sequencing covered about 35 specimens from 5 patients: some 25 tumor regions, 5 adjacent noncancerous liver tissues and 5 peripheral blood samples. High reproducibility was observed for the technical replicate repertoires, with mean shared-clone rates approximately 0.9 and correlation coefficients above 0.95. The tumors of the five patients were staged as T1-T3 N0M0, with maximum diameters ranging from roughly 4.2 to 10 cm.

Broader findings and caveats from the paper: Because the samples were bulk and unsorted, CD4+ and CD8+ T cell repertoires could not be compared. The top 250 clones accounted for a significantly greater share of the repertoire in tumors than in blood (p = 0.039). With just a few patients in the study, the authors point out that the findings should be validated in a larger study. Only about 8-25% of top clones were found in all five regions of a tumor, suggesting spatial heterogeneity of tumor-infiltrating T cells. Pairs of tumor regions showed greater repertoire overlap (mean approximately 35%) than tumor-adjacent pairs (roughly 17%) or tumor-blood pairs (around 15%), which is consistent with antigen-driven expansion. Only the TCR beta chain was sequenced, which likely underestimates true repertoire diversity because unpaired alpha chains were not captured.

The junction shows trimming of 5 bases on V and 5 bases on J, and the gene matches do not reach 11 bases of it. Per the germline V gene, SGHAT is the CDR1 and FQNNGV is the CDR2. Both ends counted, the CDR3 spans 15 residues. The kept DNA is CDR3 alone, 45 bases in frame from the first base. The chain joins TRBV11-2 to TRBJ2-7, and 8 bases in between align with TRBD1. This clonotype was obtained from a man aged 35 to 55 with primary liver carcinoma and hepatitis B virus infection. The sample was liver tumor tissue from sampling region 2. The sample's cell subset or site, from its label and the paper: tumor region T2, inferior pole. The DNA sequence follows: TGTGCCAGCAGCGGGGTACAGGGGGTTGTGCACGAGCAGTACTCG. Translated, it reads CASSGVQGVVHEQYS.